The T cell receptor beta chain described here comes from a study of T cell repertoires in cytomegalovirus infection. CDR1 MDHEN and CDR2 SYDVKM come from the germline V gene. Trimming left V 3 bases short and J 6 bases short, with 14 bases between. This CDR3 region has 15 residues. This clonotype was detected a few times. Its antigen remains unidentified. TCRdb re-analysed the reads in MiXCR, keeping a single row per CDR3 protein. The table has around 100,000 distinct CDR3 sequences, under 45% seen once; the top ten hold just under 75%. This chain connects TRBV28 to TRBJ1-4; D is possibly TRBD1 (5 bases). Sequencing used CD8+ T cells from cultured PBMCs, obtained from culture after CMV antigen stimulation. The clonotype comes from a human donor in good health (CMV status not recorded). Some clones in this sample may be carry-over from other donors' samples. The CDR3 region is CASSFNGPGHEKLFF. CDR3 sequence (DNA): TGTGCCAGCAGTTTCAACGGGCCAGGGCATGAAAAACTGTTTTTT.